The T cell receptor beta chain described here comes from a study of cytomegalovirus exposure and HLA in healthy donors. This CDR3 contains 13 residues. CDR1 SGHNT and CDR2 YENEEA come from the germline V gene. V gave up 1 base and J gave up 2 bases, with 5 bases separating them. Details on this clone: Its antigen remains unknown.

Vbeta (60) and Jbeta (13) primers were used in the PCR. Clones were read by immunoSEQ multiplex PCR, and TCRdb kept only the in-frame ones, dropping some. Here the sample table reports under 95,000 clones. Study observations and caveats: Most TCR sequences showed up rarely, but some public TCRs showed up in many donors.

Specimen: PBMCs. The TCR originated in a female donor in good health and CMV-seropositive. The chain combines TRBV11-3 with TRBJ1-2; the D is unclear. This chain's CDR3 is CASSLAGNYGYTF. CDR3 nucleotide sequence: TGTGCCAGCAGCTTAGCGGGGAACTATGGCTACACCTTC.